The clone carrying this T cell receptor beta chain was seen ten or more times. Its specificity is unknown. The sample comes from a study of T cells in Graves' hyperthyroidism and ophthalmopathy. Broader study findings: Ophthalmopathy, which appeared later, was predicted by the model a median roughly 6.5 months before onset.

The CDR3 consists of 17 residues. V lost 3 bases and J 6 bases, leaving 26 bases between the germline ends. In germline, CDR1 is DFQATT, CDR2 SNEGSKA (reference sequence). TCR beta CDR3 regions were amplified from RNA transcripts. The HTBI primer set drove a first-round RT-PCR of the TCR CDR3. MiXCR, run by TCRdb on the multiplex PCR reads, gives a single entry per CDR3 protein. Of 540,000 or so distinct CDR3 sequences in the sample, roughly 50% were seen once. The source of this sequence is an adult woman with Graves' disease, either hyperthyroidism or ophthalmopathy (not recorded which). This rearrangement joins TRBV20-1 to TRBJ2-5; tentative D call: TRBD1 (6 bases). The sample comprised peripheral blood or thyroid tissue (not recorded which). CDR3 residues: CSASMDTTKQGMKTQYF. Written as DNA, the CDR3 is TGCAGTGCTAGCATGGATACCACAAAACAGGGAATGAAGACCCAGTACTTC.